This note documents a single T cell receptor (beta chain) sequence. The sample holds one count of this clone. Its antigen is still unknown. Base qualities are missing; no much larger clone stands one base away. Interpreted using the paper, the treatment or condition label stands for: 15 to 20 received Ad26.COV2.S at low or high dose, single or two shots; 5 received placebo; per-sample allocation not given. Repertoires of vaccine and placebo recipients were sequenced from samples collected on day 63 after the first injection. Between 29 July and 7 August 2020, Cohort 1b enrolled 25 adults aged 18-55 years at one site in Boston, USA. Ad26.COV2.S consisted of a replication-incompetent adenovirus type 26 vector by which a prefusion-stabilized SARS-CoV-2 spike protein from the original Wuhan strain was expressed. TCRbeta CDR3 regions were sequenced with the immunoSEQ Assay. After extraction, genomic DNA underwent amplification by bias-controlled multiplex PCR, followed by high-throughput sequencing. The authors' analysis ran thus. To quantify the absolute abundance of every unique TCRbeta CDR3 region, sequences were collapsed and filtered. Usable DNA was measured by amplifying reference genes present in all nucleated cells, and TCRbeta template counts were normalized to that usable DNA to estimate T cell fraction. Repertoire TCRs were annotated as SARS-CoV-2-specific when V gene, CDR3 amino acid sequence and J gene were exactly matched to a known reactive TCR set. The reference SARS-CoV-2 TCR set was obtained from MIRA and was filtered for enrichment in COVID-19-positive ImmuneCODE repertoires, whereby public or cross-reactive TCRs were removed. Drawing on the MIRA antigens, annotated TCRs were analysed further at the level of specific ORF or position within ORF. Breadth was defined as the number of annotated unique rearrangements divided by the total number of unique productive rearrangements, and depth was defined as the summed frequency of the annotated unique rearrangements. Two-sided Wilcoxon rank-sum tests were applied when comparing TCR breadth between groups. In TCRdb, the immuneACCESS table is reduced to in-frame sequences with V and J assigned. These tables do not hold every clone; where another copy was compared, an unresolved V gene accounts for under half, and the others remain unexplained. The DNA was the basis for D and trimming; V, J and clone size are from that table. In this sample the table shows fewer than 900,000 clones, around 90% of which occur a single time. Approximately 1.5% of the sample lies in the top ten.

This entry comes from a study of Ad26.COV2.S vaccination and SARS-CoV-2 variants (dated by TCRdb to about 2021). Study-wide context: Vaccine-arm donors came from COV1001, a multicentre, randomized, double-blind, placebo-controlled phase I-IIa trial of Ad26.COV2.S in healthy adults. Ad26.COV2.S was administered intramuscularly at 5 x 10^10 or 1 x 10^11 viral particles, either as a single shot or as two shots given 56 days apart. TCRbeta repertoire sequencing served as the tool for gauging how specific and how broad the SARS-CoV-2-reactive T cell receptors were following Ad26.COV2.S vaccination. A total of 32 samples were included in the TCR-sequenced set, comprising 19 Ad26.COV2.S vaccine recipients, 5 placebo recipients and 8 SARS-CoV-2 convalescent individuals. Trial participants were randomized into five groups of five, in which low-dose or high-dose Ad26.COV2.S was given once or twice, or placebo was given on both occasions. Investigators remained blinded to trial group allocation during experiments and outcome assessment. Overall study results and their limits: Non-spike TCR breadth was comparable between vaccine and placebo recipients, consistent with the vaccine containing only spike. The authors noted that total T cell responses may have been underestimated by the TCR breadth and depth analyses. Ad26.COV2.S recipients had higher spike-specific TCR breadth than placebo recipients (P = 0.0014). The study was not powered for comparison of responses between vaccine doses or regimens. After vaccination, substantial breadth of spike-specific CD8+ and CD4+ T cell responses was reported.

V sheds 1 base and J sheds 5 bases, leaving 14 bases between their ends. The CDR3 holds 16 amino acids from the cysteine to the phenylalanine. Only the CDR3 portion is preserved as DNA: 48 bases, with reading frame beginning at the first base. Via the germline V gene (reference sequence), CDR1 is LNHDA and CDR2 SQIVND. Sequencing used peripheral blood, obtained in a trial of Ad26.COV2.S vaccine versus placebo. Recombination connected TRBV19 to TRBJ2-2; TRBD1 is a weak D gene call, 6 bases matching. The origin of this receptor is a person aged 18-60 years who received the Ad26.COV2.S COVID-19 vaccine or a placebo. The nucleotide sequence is TGTGCCAGTAGTATAGCAACGCTAGGGGGAACCGGGGAGCTGTTTTTT. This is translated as CASSIATLGGTGELFF. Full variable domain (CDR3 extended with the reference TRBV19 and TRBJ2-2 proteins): DGGITQSPKYLFRKEGQNVTLSCEQNLNHDAMYWYRQDPGQGLRLIYYSQIVNDFQKGDIAEGYSVSREKKESFPLTVTSAQKNPTAFYLCASSIATLGGTGELFFGEGSRLTVL.